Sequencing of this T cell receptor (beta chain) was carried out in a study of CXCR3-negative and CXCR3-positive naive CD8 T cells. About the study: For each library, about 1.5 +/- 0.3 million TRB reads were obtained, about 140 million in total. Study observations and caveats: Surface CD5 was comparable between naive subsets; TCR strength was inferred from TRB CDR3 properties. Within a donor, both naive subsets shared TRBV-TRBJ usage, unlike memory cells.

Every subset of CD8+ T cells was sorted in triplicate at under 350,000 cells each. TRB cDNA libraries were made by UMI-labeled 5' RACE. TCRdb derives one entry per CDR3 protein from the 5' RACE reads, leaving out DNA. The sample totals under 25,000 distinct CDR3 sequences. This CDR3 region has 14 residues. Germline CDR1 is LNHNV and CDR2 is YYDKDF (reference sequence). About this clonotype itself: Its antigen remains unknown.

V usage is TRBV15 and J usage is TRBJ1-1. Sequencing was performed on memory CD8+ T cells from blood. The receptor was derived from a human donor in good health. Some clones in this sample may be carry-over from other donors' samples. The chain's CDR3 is CATSRERVNTEAFF.